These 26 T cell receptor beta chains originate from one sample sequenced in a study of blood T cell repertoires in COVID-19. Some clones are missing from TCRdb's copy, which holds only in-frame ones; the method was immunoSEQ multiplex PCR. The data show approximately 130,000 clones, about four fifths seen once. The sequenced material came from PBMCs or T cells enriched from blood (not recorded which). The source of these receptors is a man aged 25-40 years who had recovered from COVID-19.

CDR3 bases: TGCACCAGCAGCCAAGATCAGGATCTTCGCCAAGAGACCCAGTACTTC. It yields the protein CTSSQDQDLRQETQYF. The J gene is TRBJ2-5, the V gene TRBV1; TRBD1, the table's D call, lacks a check against the DNA. TRBV1 is a pseudogene locus. The CDR3 contains 16 residues.

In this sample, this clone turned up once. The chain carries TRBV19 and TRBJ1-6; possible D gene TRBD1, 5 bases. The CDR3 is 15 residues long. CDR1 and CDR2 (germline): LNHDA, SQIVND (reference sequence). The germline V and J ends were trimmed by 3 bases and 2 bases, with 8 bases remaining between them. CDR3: CASSIQGAYNSPLHF. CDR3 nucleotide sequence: TGTGCCAGTAGTATTCAGGGCGCCTATAATTCACCCCTCCACTTT.

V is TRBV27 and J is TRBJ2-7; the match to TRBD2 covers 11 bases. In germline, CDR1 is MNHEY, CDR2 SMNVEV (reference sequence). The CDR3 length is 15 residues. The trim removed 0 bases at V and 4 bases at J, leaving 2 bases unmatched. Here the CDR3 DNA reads TGTGCCAGCAGTTTATCGGGACTAGCGGCATACGAGCAGTACTTC. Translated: CASSLSGLAAYEQYF.

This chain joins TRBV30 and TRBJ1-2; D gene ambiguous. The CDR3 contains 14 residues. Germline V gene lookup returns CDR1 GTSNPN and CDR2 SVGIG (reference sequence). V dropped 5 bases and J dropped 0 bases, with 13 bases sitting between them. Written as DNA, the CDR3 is TGTGCCTGGGCAGACTGGGAGACTAACTATGGCTACACCTTC. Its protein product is CAWADWETNYGYTF.

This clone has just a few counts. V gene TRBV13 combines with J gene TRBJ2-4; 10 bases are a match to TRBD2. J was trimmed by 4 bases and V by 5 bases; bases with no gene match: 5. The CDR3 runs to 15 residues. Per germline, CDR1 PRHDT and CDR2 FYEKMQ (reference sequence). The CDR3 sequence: CASSRTSGLKNIQYF. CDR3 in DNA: TGTGCCAGCAGCCGGACTAGCGGCCTAAAAAACATTCAGTACTTC. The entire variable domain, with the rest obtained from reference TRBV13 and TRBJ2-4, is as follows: AAGVIQSPRHLIKEKRETATLKCYPIPRHDTVYWYQQGPGQDPQFLISFYEKMQSDKGSIPDRFSAQQFSDYHSELNMSSLELGDSALYFCASSRTSGLKNIQYFGAGTRLSVL.

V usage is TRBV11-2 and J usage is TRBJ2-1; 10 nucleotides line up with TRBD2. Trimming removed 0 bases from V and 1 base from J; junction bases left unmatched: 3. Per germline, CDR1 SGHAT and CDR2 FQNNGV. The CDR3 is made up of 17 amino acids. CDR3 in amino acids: CASSLDQAGGSYNEQFF. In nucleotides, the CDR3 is TGTGCCAGCAGCTTAGACCAAGCGGGAGGGTCCTACAATGAGCAGTTCTTC.

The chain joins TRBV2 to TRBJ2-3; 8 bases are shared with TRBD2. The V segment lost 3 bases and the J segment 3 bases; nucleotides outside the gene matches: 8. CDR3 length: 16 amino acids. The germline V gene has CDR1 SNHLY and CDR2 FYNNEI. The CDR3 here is CASSELLRGATDTQYF. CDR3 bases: TGTGCCAGCAGTGAGTTATTGCGGGGGGCAACAGATACGCAGTATTTT.

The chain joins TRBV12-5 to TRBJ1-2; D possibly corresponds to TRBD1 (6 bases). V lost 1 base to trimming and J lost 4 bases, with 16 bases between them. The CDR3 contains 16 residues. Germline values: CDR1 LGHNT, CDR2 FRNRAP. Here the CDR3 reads CASGLGQAEYSYGYTF. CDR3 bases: TGTGCTAGTGGTTTGGGACAGGCAGAGTACAGCTATGGCTACACCTTC.

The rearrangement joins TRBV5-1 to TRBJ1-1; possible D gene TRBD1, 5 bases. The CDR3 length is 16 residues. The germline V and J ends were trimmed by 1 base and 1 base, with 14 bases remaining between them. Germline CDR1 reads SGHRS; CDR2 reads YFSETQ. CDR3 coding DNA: TGCGCCAGCAGCTTGATGGCTCGACAGCCGAACACTGAAGCTTTCTTT. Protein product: CASSLMARQPNTEAFF.

The CDR3 loop reads CASSLQGRANEKLFF. The DNA for the CDR3 is TGTGCCAGCAGTTTGCAGGGGCGTGCTAATGAAAAACTGTTTTTT. The genes are TRBV27 and TRBJ1-4; D might be TRBD1 (6 bases). The CDR3 has 15 residues. Looked up from germline, CDR1 is MNHEY and CDR2 is SMNVEV (reference sequence). Trimming took off 3 bases at V and 3 bases at J, with 11 bases between the two ends.

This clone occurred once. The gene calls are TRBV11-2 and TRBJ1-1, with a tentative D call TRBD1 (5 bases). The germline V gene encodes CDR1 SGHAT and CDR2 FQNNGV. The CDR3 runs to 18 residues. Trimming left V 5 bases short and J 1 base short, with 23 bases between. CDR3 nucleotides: TGTGCCAGCAGCCTCACGGGGCAGGGAGGTTTGGGGAACACTGAAGCTTTCTTT. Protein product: CASSLTGQGGLGNTEAFF.

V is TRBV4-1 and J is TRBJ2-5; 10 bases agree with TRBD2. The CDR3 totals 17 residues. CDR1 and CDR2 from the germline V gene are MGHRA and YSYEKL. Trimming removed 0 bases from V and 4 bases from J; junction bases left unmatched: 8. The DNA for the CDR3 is TGCGCCAGCAGCCAAGATGGGGCTAGCGGGAGCTCAGAGACCCAGTACTTC. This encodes CASSQDGASGSSETQYF.

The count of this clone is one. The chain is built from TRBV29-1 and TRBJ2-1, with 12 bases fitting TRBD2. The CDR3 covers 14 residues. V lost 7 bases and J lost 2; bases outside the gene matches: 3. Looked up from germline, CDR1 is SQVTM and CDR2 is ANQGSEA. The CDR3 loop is CSGRLAGAYNEQFF. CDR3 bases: TGCAGCGGCAGACTAGCGGGAGCCTACAATGAGCAGTTCTTC.

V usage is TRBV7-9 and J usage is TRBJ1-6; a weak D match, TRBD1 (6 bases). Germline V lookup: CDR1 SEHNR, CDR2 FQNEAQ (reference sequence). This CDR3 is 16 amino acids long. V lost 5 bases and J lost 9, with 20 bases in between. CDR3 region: CASSPGTWGVGSPLHF. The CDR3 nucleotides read TGTGCCAGCAGCCCAGGGACATGGGGAGTGGGTTCACCCCTCCACTTT.

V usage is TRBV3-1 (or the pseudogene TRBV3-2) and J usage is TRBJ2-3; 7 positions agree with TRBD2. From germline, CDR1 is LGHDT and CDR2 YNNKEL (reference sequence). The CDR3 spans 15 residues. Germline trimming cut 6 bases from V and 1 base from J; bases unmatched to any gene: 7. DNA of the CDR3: TGTGCCAGCAGTCAGCGGGGCGGGGGCACAGATACGCAGTATTTT. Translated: CASSQRGGGTDTQYF.

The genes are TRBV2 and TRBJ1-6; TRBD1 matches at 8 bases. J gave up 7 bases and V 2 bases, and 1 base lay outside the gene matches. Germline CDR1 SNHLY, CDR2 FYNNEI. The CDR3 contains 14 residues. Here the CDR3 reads CASSEWDRNSPLHF. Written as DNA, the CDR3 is TGTGCCAGCAGTGAATGGGACAGGAATTCACCCCTCCACTTT.

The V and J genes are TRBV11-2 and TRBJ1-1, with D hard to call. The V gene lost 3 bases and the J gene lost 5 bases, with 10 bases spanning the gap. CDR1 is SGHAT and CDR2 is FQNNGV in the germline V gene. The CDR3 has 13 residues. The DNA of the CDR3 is TGTGCCAGCAGCTTTGTTACGAGAACTGAAGCTTTCTTT. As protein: CASSFVTRTEAFF.

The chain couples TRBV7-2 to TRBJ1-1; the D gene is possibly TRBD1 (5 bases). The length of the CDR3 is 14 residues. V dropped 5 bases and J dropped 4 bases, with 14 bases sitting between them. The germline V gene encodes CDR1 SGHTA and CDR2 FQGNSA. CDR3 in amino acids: CASSLGGGGTEAFF. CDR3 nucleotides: TGTGCCAGCAGCCTGGGGGGTGGGGGCACTGAAGCTTTCTTT.

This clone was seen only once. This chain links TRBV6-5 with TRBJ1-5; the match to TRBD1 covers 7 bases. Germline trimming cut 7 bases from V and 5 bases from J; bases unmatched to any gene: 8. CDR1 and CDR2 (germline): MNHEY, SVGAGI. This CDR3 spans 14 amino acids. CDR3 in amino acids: CASTTDRAYQPQHF. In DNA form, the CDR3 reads TGTGCCAGCACCACAGACAGGGCCTATCAGCCCCAGCATTTT.

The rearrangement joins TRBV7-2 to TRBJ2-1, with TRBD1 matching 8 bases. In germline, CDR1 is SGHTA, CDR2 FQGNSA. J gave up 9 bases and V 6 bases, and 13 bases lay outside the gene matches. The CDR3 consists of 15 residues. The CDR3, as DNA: TGTGCCAGCAGGCCAACCGGGACAGGACGCTCTGAGCAGTTCTTC. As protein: CASRPTGTGRSEQFF.

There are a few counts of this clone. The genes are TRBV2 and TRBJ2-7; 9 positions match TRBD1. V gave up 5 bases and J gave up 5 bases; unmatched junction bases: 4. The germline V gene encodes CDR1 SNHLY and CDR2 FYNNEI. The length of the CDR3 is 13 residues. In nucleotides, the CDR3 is TGTGCCAGCAGTCGGGACAGGGAAAACGAGCAGTACGTC. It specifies CASSRDRENEQYV.

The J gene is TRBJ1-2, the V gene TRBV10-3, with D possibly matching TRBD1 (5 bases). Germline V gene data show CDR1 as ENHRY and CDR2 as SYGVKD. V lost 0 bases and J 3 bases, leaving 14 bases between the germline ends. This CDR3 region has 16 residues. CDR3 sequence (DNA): TGTGCCATCAGTGAGTCGGTGGCAGCCAGGGACTATGGCTACACCTTC. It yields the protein CAISESVAARDYGYTF.

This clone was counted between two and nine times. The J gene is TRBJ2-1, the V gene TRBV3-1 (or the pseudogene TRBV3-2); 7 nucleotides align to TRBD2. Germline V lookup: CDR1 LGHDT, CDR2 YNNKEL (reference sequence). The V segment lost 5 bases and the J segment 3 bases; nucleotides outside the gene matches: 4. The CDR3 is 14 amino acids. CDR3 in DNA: TGTGCCAGCAGCGCGCGGGAGTTCTACAATGAGCAGTTCTTC. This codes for CASSAREFYNEQFF.

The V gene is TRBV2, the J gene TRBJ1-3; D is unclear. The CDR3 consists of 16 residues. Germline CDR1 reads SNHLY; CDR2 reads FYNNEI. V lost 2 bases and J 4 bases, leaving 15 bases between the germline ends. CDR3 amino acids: CASSERDTSLGNTIYF. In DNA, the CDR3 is TGTGCCAGCAGTGAACGTGACACCAGCCTCGGAAACACCATATATTTT.

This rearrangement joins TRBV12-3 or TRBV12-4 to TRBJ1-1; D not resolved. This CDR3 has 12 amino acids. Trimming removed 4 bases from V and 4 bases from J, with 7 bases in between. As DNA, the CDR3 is TGTGCCAGCAGTTATCTGAGCACTGAAGCTTTCTTT. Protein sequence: CASSYLSTEAFF.

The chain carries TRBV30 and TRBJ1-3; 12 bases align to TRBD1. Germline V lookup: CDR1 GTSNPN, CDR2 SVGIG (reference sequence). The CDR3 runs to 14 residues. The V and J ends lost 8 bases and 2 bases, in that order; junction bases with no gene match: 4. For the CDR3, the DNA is TGTGCCGGCAGGGACAGGGGGCCTGGAAACACCATATATTTT. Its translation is CAGRDRGPGNTIYF.